The 17 T cell receptor beta chains listed next were all sequenced from one sample in a study of cytomegalovirus exposure and HLA in healthy donors. The PCR ran on 60 Vbeta and 13 Jbeta primers. TCRdb keeps only in-frame clones here, not all; method: immunoSEQ multiplex PCR. In the table there are about 150,000 clones, about 83% of which are singletons. Sequenced: PBMCs. Source of these receptors: a woman in her thirties or forties in good health and CMV-seronegative.

The chain employs TRBV10-3 and TRBJ1-5; 11 nucleotides match TRBD1. The V segment lost 6 bases and the J segment 9 bases; nucleotides outside the gene matches: 7. CDR1 is ENHRY and CDR2 is SYGVKD in the germline V gene. The CDR3 length is 14 residues. Here the CDR3 DNA reads TGTGCCATCAGGGTGGGACAGGGGGAAGGGCCCCAGCATTTT. Its translation: CAIRVGQGEGPQHF.

The rearrangement links TRBV5-4 to TRBJ2-3; TRBD2 matches 11 bases. The CDR3 consists of 16 residues. Trimming took 4 bases from V and 5 from J; bases not matched to a gene: 9. The germline CDR1 and CDR2 sequences are SGHNT and YYREEE (reference sequence). CDR3 residues: CASSEASGGRGDTQYF. For the CDR3, the DNA is TGTGCCAGCAGCGAAGCTAGCGGGGGGCGCGGAGATACGCAGTATTTT. The full variable domain, completed using reference TRBV5-4 and TRBJ2-3, is ETGVTQSPTHLIKTRGQQVTLRCSSQSGHNTVSWYQQALGQGPQFIFQYYREEENGRGNFPPRFSGLQFPNYSSELNVNALELDDSALYLCASSEASGGRGDTQYFGPGTRLTVL.

V and J are TRBV5-1 and TRBJ2-6; D is undetermined. The CDR3 runs 16 residues. Trimming took 6 bases from V and 0 from J, leaving 13 bases between them. Germline V CDR1 and CDR2: SGHRS, YFSETQ. CDR3 sequence reads: CASMGSPFSGANVLTF. Here the CDR3 DNA reads TGCGCCAGCATGGGCAGTCCTTTCTCTGGGGCCAACGTCCTGACTTTC.

The chain uses TRBV13 and TRBJ2-2; no firm D call. Germline V lookup: CDR1 PRHDT, CDR2 FYEKMQ (reference sequence). The V end lost 3 bases, the J end lost 3 bases, and 2 bases lay between the germline ends. The CDR3 sequence is 12 residues long. The CDR3 sequence: CASSFYTGELFF. The CDR3 bases are TGTGCCAGCAGCTTCTACACCGGGGAGCTGTTTTTT.

The V and J genes are TRBV5-6 and TRBJ2-1; tentative D call: TRBD2 (7 bases). Looked up from germline, CDR1 is SGHDT and CDR2 is YYEEEE. Between the trimmed V and J ends, which lost 4 bases and 6 bases, there was a span of 11 bases. The CDR3 has 13 amino acids. The CDR3 loop is CASSPGEGNEQFF. CDR3 sequence (DNA): TGTGCCAGCAGCCCAGGGGAGGGCAATGAGCAGTTCTTC.

The chain combines TRBV6-1 with TRBJ1-3; D gene ambiguous. CDR3 length equals 18 residues. The V and J ends lost 0 bases and 0 bases respectively, with 15 bases between them. CDR1 and CDR2 (germline): MNHNS, SASEGT. The CDR3 nucleotides are TGTGCCAGCAGTGAAGCAAGGATCGGAAGGAGCTCTGGAAACACCATATATTTT. Protein sequence: CASSEARIGRSSGNTIYF.

The chain is built from TRBV19 and TRBJ1-6; a possible D gene is TRBD1 (5 bases). Germline V lookup: CDR1 LNHDA, CDR2 SQIVND (reference sequence). Trimming stripped 8 bases from V and 8 bases from J, with 13 bases between. The CDR3 extends over 13 amino acids. The CDR3 sequence: CASQRQGDSPLHF. CDR3 DNA sequence: TGTGCCAGTCAGAGGCAGGGTGATTCACCCCTCCACTTT. Combining the CDR3 with reference TRBV19 and TRBJ1-6 gives the whole variable domain DGGITQSPKYLFRKEGQNVTLSCEQNLNHDAMYWYRQDPGQGLRLIYYSQIVNDFQKGDIAEGYSVSREKKESFPLTVTSAQKNPTAFYLCASQRQGDSPLHFGNGTRLTVT.

This chain connects TRBV7-9 to TRBJ2-5, with 7 positions matching TRBD1. The V segment lost 5 bases and the J segment 1 base; nucleotides outside the gene matches: 4. This CDR3 has 14 residues. Germline V gene sequence: CDR1 SEHNR, CDR2 FQNEAQ (reference sequence). In DNA, the CDR3 is TGTGCCAGCAGCCCCAGGACAGGCCAAGAGACCCAGTACTTC. Translating gives CASSPRTGQETQYF.

By sample fraction, this clone is medium-sized. The CDR3 bases are TGTGCCAGCAGCCTGGACAACTATCATGGAAACACCATATATTTT. The encoded protein is CASSLDNYHGNTIYF. The rearrangement joins TRBV7-9 to TRBJ1-3; tentatively, D is TRBD1 (5 bases). The V gene's germline CDR1 is SEHNR and CDR2 FQNEAQ (reference sequence). V was shortened by 5 bases and J by 3 bases, with 14 bases between the two germline ends. The CDR3 length is 15 residues.

The chain employs TRBV2 and TRBJ1-5; 7 positions agree with TRBD1. The CDR3 length is 17 residues. The V and J ends lost 6 bases and 4 bases, in that order; junction bases with no gene match: 15. Germline lookup yields CDR1 SNHLY and CDR2 FYNNEI. DNA of the CDR3: TGTGCCAGCAGCCAAGAGAGAAGGACAGGTCCGAATCAGCCCCAGCATTTT. This translates into CASSQERRTGPNQPQHF.

This chain connects TRBV9 to TRBJ2-7, with 7 bases aligning to TRBD2. Germline CDR1 SGDLS, CDR2 YYNGEE. This CDR3 is 12 amino acids long. Losses at the gene ends were 0 bases for V and 10 bases for J; bases not matched to a gene: 4. CDR3 amino acids: CASSVGGGPQYF. DNA of the CDR3: TGTGCCAGCAGCGTAGGGGGGGGTCCTCAGTACTTC.

This rearrangement joins TRBV2 to TRBJ2-7; D gene uncertain. Germline-derived CDR1 and CDR2 are SNHLY and FYNNEI. Trimming removed 6 bases at V and 5 bases at J, with 8 bases between. This CDR3 is 11 amino acids long. CDR3 DNA sequence: TGTGCCAGCAGCCGGCGGAACGAGCAGTACTTC. Its protein product is CASSRRNEQYF.

The J gene is TRBJ2-7, the V gene TRBV5-1, with TRBD2 as a possible D gene (7 bases). CDR3 length equals 18 residues. Between the trimmed V and J ends, which lost 3 bases and 1 base, there was a span of 23 bases. Per germline, CDR1 SGHRS and CDR2 YFSETQ. The DNA of the CDR3 is TGCGCCAGCAGCTCCCGGAGGGGGGAGGGCCCCCTATCCTACGAGCAGTACTTC. Its protein product is CASSSRRGEGPLSYEQYF.

This clone has just a few counts. This rearrangement joins TRBV6-1 to TRBJ1-4; D may be TRBD1 (6 bases). This CDR3 has 14 amino acids. Trimming pared 6 bases from V and 7 bases from J, leaving 15 bases between. Germline loops: CDR1 MNHNS, CDR2 SASEGT. CDR3 nucleotides: TGTGCCAGCAGCTCGACAGGTGGTCCTGAAAAACTGTTTTTT. Translation gives CASSSTGGPEKLFF.

V is TRBV4-2 and J is TRBJ2-3; 8 bases line up with TRBD2. Trimming took 0 bases from V and 1 from J; bases not matched to a gene: 12. The CDR3 has 19 amino acids. Germline V gene lookup returns CDR1 LGHNA and CDR2 YNFKEQ. The CDR3 here is CASSQDSSPGLGGTDTQYF. The CDR3, as DNA: TGTGCCAGCAGCCAAGACTCGAGTCCGGGACTAGGGGGCACAGATACGCAGTATTTT.

The sample holds one count of this clone. At one boundary the junction diverges from the germline segment, which might be a read error. The DNA of the CDR3 is TGCAGCGTCGGTGGCGATCAGGCCCAGCATTTT. Its protein product is CSVGGDQAQHF. The chain carries TRBV29-1 and TRBJ1-5; D is ambiguous. This CDR3 contains 11 residues. Germline-derived CDR1 and CDR2 are SQVTM and ANQGSEA. Full variable domain (outside the CDR3, taken from reference TRBV29-1 and TRBJ1-5): SAVISQKPSRDICQRGTSLTIQCQVDSQVTMMFWYRQQPGQSLTLIATANQGSEATYESGFVIDKFPISRPNLTFSTLTVSNMSPEDSSIYLCSVGGDQAQHFGDGTRLSIL.

The V and J genes are TRBV5-1 and TRBJ1-3, with D possibly being TRBD1 (5 bases). The CDR3 has 16 residues. Germline V gene data show CDR1 as SGHRS and CDR2 as YFSETQ. The V and J ends lost 4 bases and 8 bases respectively, with 22 bases between them. CDR3 region: CASSALRRDWGDTIYF. CDR3 DNA: TGCGCCAGCAGCGCCCTCCGGAGGGACTGGGGGGACACCATATATTTT.